The 20 T cell receptor beta chains listed next were all sequenced from one sample in a study of shared clonotypes between healthy human individuals. The repertoire was sequenced with immunoSEQ multiplex PCR; TCRdb's copy has only in-frame clones and lacks some. The table shows about 520,000 clones, with around 73% occurring only once. Sequenced material: PBMCs. Every receptor here comes from a woman aged 40 to 55 in good health. Some clones in this sample may be carry-over from other donors' samples.

V usage is TRBV25-1 and J usage is TRBJ2-1; D is ambiguous. Germline V gene lookup returns CDR1 MGHDK and CDR2 SYGVNS. V was clipped by 2 bases and J by 6 bases, with 5 bases between them. The CDR3 is 12 amino acids. DNA of the CDR3: TGTGCCAGCAGTGAAGAGAGCAATGAGCAGTTCTTC. Protein sequence: CASSEESNEQFF.

This clone came up a few times. V gene TRBV5-1 combines with J gene TRBJ1-4, with D perhaps matching TRBD1 (6 bases). CDR1 is SGHRS and CDR2 is YFSETQ in the germline V gene. V lost 5 bases and J lost 8, with 16 bases in between. This CDR3 region has 14 residues. The CDR3, as DNA: TGCGCCAGCAGTTACAGGGACGGAGAGGAAAAACTGTTTTTT. Residues: CASSYRDGEEKLFF.

In the case of this clone: This is likely an artifact of a read error, given a far larger clone one base away. Distinct nucleotide sequences in the sample also encode this CDR3. V is TRBV30 and J is TRBJ1-1; D might be TRBD1 (5 bases). The V gene's germline CDR1 is GTSNPN and CDR2 SVGIG (reference sequence). The CDR3 sequence is 16 residues long. DNA of the CDR3: TGTGCCTGGAGTAATTCCAGGGTTAGGCCGAACACTGAAGCCTTCTTT. This encodes CAWSNSRVRPNTEAFF.

The V call is TRBV7-9, the J call TRBJ2-1; the D is unclear. This CDR3 is built from 13 residues. Between the trimmed V and J ends, which lost 5 bases and 11 bases, there was a span of 16 bases. Per the germline V gene, CDR1 is SEHNR and CDR2 is FQNEAQ (reference sequence). The CDR3 DNA reads TGTGCCAGCAGCCTACCACAGTTATCCAAGCAGTTCTTC. Translating it yields CASSLPQLSKQFF.

Worth noting for this clone: This same CDR3 is encoded by further DNA sequences in the sample. The chain employs TRBV7-3 and TRBJ2-1, with 8 bases that match TRBD1. Per germline, CDR1 SGHTA and CDR2 FQGTGA. The CDR3 spans 15 residues. The V segment lost 3 bases and the J segment 2 bases; nucleotides outside the gene matches: 3. CDR3 sequence (DNA): TGTGCCAGCAGCTTTGGGACAGGTGCCTACAATGAGCAGTTCTTC. It is translated as CASSFGTGAYNEQFF.

J is TRBJ1-2 and V is TRBV6-1, with a weak D call TRBD1 (5 bases). The V gene lost 6 bases and the J gene lost 4 bases, with 15 bases spanning the gap. The CDR3 is 14 residues long. Germline CDR1 is MNHNS and CDR2 is SASEGT. CDR3 coding DNA: TGTGCCAGCAGGCCGACCGACAGCCTCTATGGCTACACCTTC. This translates into CASRPTDSLYGYTF.

The genes are TRBV10-1 and TRBJ2-7; 7 bases agree with TRBD2. Germline loops: CDR1 WNHNN, CDR2 SYGVQD (reference sequence). The CDR3 spans 15 residues. Germline trimming cut 2 bases from V and 4 bases from J; bases unmatched to any gene: 8. CDR3 DNA: TGCGCCAGCAGTGAGGGCATAACTAGCGAGTACGAGCAGTACTTC. Translation gives CASSEGITSEYEQYF.

CDR3 loop: CASNDGQTHEQYF. Written as DNA, the CDR3 is TGTGCCAGCAATGACGGACAGACCCACGAGCAGTACTTC. The V and J genes are TRBV2 and TRBJ2-7, with a weak D call TRBD1 (6 bases). V dropped 7 bases and J dropped 5 bases, with 15 bases sitting between them. Germline CDR1 is SNHLY and CDR2 is FYNNEI. The CDR3 has 13 amino acids.

V is TRBV4-1 and J is TRBJ1-2; D is unresolved. From germline, CDR1 is MGHRA and CDR2 YSYEKL. CDR3 length: 14 residues. V gave up 1 base and J gave up 1 base, with 7 bases separating them. CDR3 amino acids: CASSQGLLNYGYTF. DNA of the CDR3: TGCGCCAGCAGCCAAGGACTCCTTAACTATGGCTACACCTTC.

Concerning this clone: This may be a read error: a much more frequent sequence differs by one nucleotide. The chain joins TRBV7-6 to TRBJ2-5, with D maybe TRBD1 (5 bases). V lost 2 bases to trimming and J lost 1 base, with 5 bases between them. CDR3 length equals 13 residues. CDR1 SGHVS and CDR2 FNYEAQ come from the germline V gene. CDR3 in amino acids: CASSLRGQETQYF. CDR3 coding DNA: TGTGCCAGCAGCTTAAGGGGCCAAGAGACCCAGTACTTC. The variable domain in full, with the rest retrieved from reference TRBV7-6 and TRBJ2-5, is GAGVSQSPRYKVTKRGQDVALRCDPISGHVSLYWYRQALGQGPEFLTYFNYEAQQDKSGLPNDRFSAERPEGSISTLTIQRTEQRDSAMYRCASSLRGQETQYFGPGTRLLVL.

Only a few counts were recorded for this clone. The rearrangement uses TRBV7-9 and TRBJ2-7; D call uncertain. CDR1 and CDR2 (germline): SEHNR, FQNEAQ (reference sequence). V lost 5 bases and J 7 bases, leaving 15 bases between the germline ends. There are 13 residues in the CDR3. In nucleotides, the CDR3 is TGTGCCAGCAGCCGAACCCCCCAGGAGGAGCAGTACTTC. This gives the protein CASSRTPQEEQYF. The full variable domain, in which reference TRBV7-9 and TRBJ2-7 provide the parts outside the CDR3, is DTGVSQNPRHKITKRGQNVTFRCDPISEHNRLYWYRQTLGQGPEFLTYFQNEAQLEKSRLLSDRFSAERPKGSFSTLEIQRTEQGDSAMYLCASSRTPQEEQYFGPGTRLTVT.

The rearrangement uses TRBV28 and TRBJ1-2; D might be TRBD1 (5 bases). Germline CDR1 is MDHEN and CDR2 is SYDVKM. The CDR3 runs 13 residues. The V end was cut by 7 bases, the J end by 4 bases, with 13 bases between. CDR3 nucleotides: TGTGCCAGCACTCCGGGGGGAGGCTATGGCTACACCTTC. This translates into CASTPGGGYGYTF.

The rearrangement links TRBV18 to TRBJ2-7; D not certain. CDR1 is KGHSH, CDR2 LQKENI, per germline. The CDR3 totals 13 residues. V lost 4 bases to trimming and J lost 5 bases, with 12 bases between them. CDR3 in DNA: TGTGCCAGCTCACAATCGACTCCTGACGAGCAGTACTTC. Residues: CASSQSTPDEQYF.

The chain joins TRBV28 to TRBJ2-1; TRBD2 agrees at 8 bases. The CDR3 sequence is 17 residues long. V lost 3 bases, J lost 2 bases, and 9 bases stayed unmatched. Per germline, CDR1 MDHEN and CDR2 SYDVKM. The CDR3 nucleotides read TGTGCCAGCAGTTTGGATTCAAGCGGGAGCACCTACAATGAGCAGTTCTTC. It codes for CASSLDSSGSTYNEQFF.

This chain connects TRBV7-8 to TRBJ1-1; D not certain. There are 17 residues in the CDR3. The germline V and J ends were trimmed by 0 bases and 0 bases, with 14 bases remaining between them. Per the germline V gene, CDR1 is SGHVS and CDR2 is FQNEAQ. In nucleotides, the CDR3 is TGTGCCAGCAGCTTAGCGAGCGGGTTGAGCATGAACACTGAAGCTTTCTTT. This sequence encodes CASSLASGLSMNTEAFF.

This chain joins TRBV7-9 and TRBJ2-3; 10 nucleotides match TRBD2. Trimming removed 1 base from V and 0 bases from J; junction bases left unmatched: 7. CDR1 is SEHNR, CDR2 FQNEAQ, per germline (reference sequence). CDR3 length: 18 residues. DNA for the CDR3: TGTGCCAGCAGCTTAGACCCGGGACTAGCGTCTAGCACAGATACGCAGTATTTT. It translates to CASSLDPGLASSTDTQYF. The full variable domain, completed using reference TRBV7-9 and TRBJ2-3, is DTGVSQNPRHKITKRGQNVTFRCDPISEHNRLYWYRQTLGQGPEFLTYFQNEAQLEKSRLLSDRFSAERPKGSFSTLEIQRTEQGDSAMYLCASSLDPGLASSTDTQYFGPGTRLTVL.

V usage is TRBV5-5 and J usage is TRBJ1-1, with TRBD1 matching 10 bases. V lost 2 bases and J lost 3; bases outside the gene matches: 10. The CDR3 contains 17 residues. CDR1 SGHKS and CDR2 YYEKEE come from the germline V gene (reference sequence). The CDR3 DNA reads TGTGCCAGCAGCTTAAGGCCCTCGGGACAGGGGTACACTGAAGCTTTCTTT. It yields the protein CASSLRPSGQGYTEAFF. The entire variable domain, with the rest obtained from reference TRBV5-5 and TRBJ1-1, is as follows: DAGVTQSPTHLIKTRGQQVTLRCSPISGHKSVSWYQQVLGQGPQFIFQYYEKEERGRGNFPDRFSARQFPNYSSELNVNALLLGDSALYLCASSLRPSGQGYTEAFFGQGTRLTVV.

V gene TRBV27 combines with J gene TRBJ2-1; TRBD2 agrees at 7 bases. The CDR3 extends over 14 amino acids. With V trimmed by 5 bases and J by 3 bases, 4 bases remained unmatched. CDR1 and CDR2 from the germline V gene are MNHEY and SMNVEV (reference sequence). CDR3 DNA: TGTGCCAGCAGTCTTAGCGGGTTCTACAATGAGCAGTTCTTC. Protein sequence: CASSLSGFYNEQFF.

In the case of this clone: This may arise from a read error, as a much more abundant clone is one base away. The V and J genes are TRBV28 and TRBJ1-1; 8 bases align to TRBD1. The CDR3 consists of 18 residues. The germline V gene encodes CDR1 MDHEN and CDR2 SYDVKM. The CDR3 reads CTSSEGQGRGALNTEAFF. The CDR3 coding sequence is TGTACCAGCAGTGAAGGACAGGGCAGGGGGGCGTTGAACACTGAAGCTTTCTTT.

V usage is TRBV6-6 and J usage is TRBJ2-5, with D unclear. Germline CDR1 is MNHNY and CDR2 is SVGAGI (reference sequence). The CDR3 runs 14 residues. The V gene lost 0 bases and the J gene lost 5 bases, with 10 bases spanning the gap. Here the CDR3 reads CASSYSRPPETQYF. Here the CDR3 DNA reads TGTGCCAGCAGTTACTCGAGGCCTCCGGAGACCCAGTACTTC.